What follows are 15 T cell receptor beta chains derived from one specimen sequenced in a study of blood T cell repertoires in COVID-19. The method was immunoSEQ multiplex PCR; TCRdb's version includes in-frame clones alone and lacks a portion of them. This sample has roughly 110,000 clones; around four fifths occur once, and the top ten carry 0.7% to 0.85%. The sample was peripheral blood. All receptors derive from a woman in her seventies with acute or convalescent COVID-19.

This clone was picked up one time. V gene TRBV11-1 combines with J gene TRBJ1-1; D is unclear. V was shortened by 2 bases and J by 1 base, with 5 bases between the two germline ends. Germline-derived CDR1 and CDR2 are SGHAT and FQDESV (reference sequence). The CDR3 is made up of 13 amino acids. As DNA, the CDR3 is TGTGCCAGCAGCTTAACCGGGAACACTGAAGCTTTCTTT. Encoded protein: CASSLTGNTEAFF.

The V call is TRBV5-1, the J call TRBJ1-3; perhaps TRBD1 as D (6 bases). This CDR3 region has 15 residues. V was clipped by 2 bases and J by 3 bases, with 12 bases between them. Germline V lookup: CDR1 SGHRS, CDR2 YFSETQ. The DNA of the CDR3 is TGCGCCAGCAGCTTAGCGGGGGCGCATGGAAACACCATATATTTT. Protein product: CASSLAGAHGNTIYF.

The gene calls are TRBV7-2 and TRBJ1-3; D is possibly TRBD1 (6 bases). The CDR3 runs to 14 residues. Germline V gives CDR1 SGHTA, CDR2 FQGNSA. The V end was cut by 5 bases, the J end by 2 bases, with 10 bases between. The chain's CDR3 is CASSVTGTGNTIYF. CDR3 coding DNA: TGTGCCAGCAGCGTCACAGGGACTGGAAACACCATATATTTT.

The gene calls are TRBV12-3 or TRBV12-4 and TRBJ1-1; D is perhaps TRBD1 (6 bases). V was shortened by 2 bases and J by 8 bases, with 12 bases between the two germline ends. This CDR3 contains 13 residues. The CDR3 DNA reads TGTGCCAGCAGTTTATCGCTAGGGGGAGAAGCTTTCTTT. This sequence encodes CASSLSLGGEAFF.

The rearrangement links TRBV5-1 to TRBJ2-3; D unclear. Trimming cost V 1 base and J 3 bases, with 12 bases left between them. CDR3 length: 15 residues. CDR1 is SGHRS, CDR2 YFSETQ, per germline. CDR3 loop: CASSLTPLRTDTQYF. As DNA, the CDR3 is TGCGCCAGCAGCTTGACCCCTTTGAGGACAGATACGCAGTATTTT.

This sequence joins TRBV6-5 and TRBJ2-7, with TRBD1 matching over 7 bases. The J segment lost 6 bases and the V segment lost 5 bases, leaving 7 bases of the junction unmatched. The germline gives CDR1 MNHEY, CDR2 SVGAGI. The CDR3 is 13 amino acids. The CDR3 coding sequence is TGTGCCAGCAGTAGAGACAGGGATGCCGAGCAGTACTTC. This sequence encodes CASSRDRDAEQYF.

V gene TRBV3-1 (or the pseudogene TRBV3-2) combines with J gene TRBJ2-7; D is possibly TRBD2 (7 bases). The V end was cut by 8 bases, the J end by 2 bases, with 10 bases between. The CDR3 has 12 residues. Germline V gives CDR1 LGHDT, CDR2 YNNKEL (reference sequence). The CDR3 here is CASGGGPYEQYF. The DNA of the CDR3 is TGTGCCAGCGGGGGGGGCCCCTACGAGCAGTACTTC.

V is TRBV5-1 and J is TRBJ1-3, with D uncertain. Germline CDR1 is SGHRS and CDR2 is YFSETQ. CDR3 length: 13 residues. V dropped 3 bases and J dropped 0 bases, with 4 bases sitting between them. In DNA form, the CDR3 reads TGCGCCAGCAGCTCCGGCTCTGGAAACACCATATATTTT. This gives the protein CASSSGSGNTIYF. The full variable domain, with the rest looked up from reference TRBV5-1 and TRBJ1-3, is KAGVTQTPRYLIKTRGQQVTLSCSPISGHRSVSWYQQTPGQGLQFLFEYFSETQRNKGNFPGRFSGRQFSNSRSEMNVSTLELGDSALYLCASSSGSGNTIYFGEGSWLTVV.

V usage is TRBV21-1 and J usage is TRBJ1-6. TRBV21-1 is flagged as a pseudogene. The CDR3 sequence is 15 residues long. The CDR3 is CASSKDRRFNSPLHF. DNA of the CDR3: TGTGCCAGCAGCAAAGATCGTCGGTTTAATTCACCCCTCCACTTT.

The chain is built from TRBV5-6 and TRBJ1-2; weak D call: TRBD1 (6 bases). The CDR3 has 14 residues. The V end lost 4 bases, the J end lost 7 bases, and 17 bases lay between the germline ends. In germline, CDR1 is SGHDT, CDR2 YYEEEE. This chain's CDR3 is CASSPTGSPGGYTF. CDR3 coding DNA: TGTGCCAGCAGCCCCACAGGGTCCCCCGGTGGCTACACCTTC. The whole variable domain, remainder taken from reference TRBV5-6 and TRBJ1-2, is DAGVTQSPTHLIKTRGQQVTLRCSPKSGHDTVSWYQQALGQGPQFIFQYYEEEERQRGNFPDRFSGHQFPNYSSELNVNALLLGDSALYLCASSPTGSPGGYTFGSGTRLTVV.

The V and J genes are TRBV12-3 or TRBV12-4 and TRBJ2-7; 8 nucleotides agree with TRBD1. V lost 6 bases, J lost 5 bases, and 6 bases stayed unmatched. This CDR3 comprises 13 residues. CDR3 DNA sequence: TGTGCCAGCAGACAGACAGGGGAGGACGAGCAGTACTTC. Its protein is CASRQTGEDEQYF.

V usage is TRBV6-6 and J usage is TRBJ1-2, with a weak D call TRBD1 (5 bases). This CDR3 has 13 residues. The V gene's germline CDR1 is MNHNY and CDR2 SVGAGI (reference sequence). Trimming cost V 6 bases and J 7 bases, with 15 bases left between them. This CDR3 reads CASSSSGQSGYTF. CDR3 DNA: TGTGCCAGCAGCTCCTCAGGACAAAGTGGCTACACCTTC.

This chain joins TRBV11-2 and TRBJ1-3; D gene uncertain. Per germline, CDR1 SGHAT and CDR2 FQNNGV. The CDR3 length is 13 residues. Trimming stripped 3 bases from V and 9 bases from J, with 12 bases between. CDR3 residues: CASSFERVPTIYF. The DNA of the CDR3 is TGTGCCAGCAGCTTCGAGAGGGTACCCACCATATATTTT. Full variable domain (remainder filled in from reference TRBV11-2 and TRBJ1-3): EAGVAQSPRYKIIEKRQSVAFWCNPISGHATLYWYQQILGQGPKLLIQFQNNGVVDDSQLPKDRFSAERLKGVDSTLKIQPAKLEDSAVYLCASSFERVPTIYFGEGSWLTVV.

The chain has TRBV5-8 and TRBJ2-3; 16 bases align to TRBD2. CDR1 is SGHTS, CDR2 YDEGEE, per germline. The CDR3 is 15 amino acids. V was pared by 5 bases and J by 10 bases, with 7 bases of the junction left unmatched. This CDR3 is CASSPGTSGRGAQYF. The CDR3, as DNA: TGTGCCAGCAGTCCCGGGACTAGCGGGAGGGGCGCGCAGTATTTT. The full variable domain, in which reference TRBV5-8 and TRBJ2-3 provide the parts outside the CDR3, is EAGVTQSPTHLIKTRGQQATLRCSPISGHTSVYWYQQALGLGLQFLLWYDEGEERNRGNFPPRFSGRQFPNYSSELNVNALELEDSALYLCASSPGTSGRGAQYFGPGTRLTVL.

The V and J genes are TRBV18 and TRBJ2-3, with D possibly matching TRBD2 (6 bases). CDR1 KGHSH and CDR2 LQKENI come from the germline V gene. The CDR3 spans 16 residues. Trimming pared 0 bases from V and 2 bases from J, leaving 12 bases between. CDR3 residues: CASSPPGLTSTDTQYF. DNA of the CDR3: TGTGCCAGCTCACCACCGGGACTCACTTCCACAGATACGCAGTATTTT.